The 32 T cell receptor beta chains presented below share a single source sample, sequenced in a study of molecular identifiers for immune sequencing clone quantification. Via MiXCR, TCRdb re-called the PCR reads, giving one row per CDR3 protein. The repertoire has over 600,000 distinct CDR3 sequences, 20% of them found once; the top ten carry roughly 0.9%. The sequencing sample was made of naive CD8+ T cells from blood, with Jurkat cell RNA spiked in. Subset of the sample: FACS-sorted CD8+CD4-CCR7+CD45RA+ naive T cells. The source of these receptors is a human donor in good health. Some libraries in this study had Jurkat cell RNA spiked in.

Concerning this clonotype itself: Germline is not matched at one junction end, which may reflect a read error. This sequence joins TRBV18 and TRBJ2-1; D is unresolved. Germline lookup yields CDR1 KGHSH and CDR2 LQKENI. CDR3 length: 13 residues. In DNA, the CDR3 is TGTGCCAGATCACCGCCGGTGGACGATGAGCAGTTCTTC. It translates to CARSPPVDDEQFF.

This clonotype has a count of ten or more. The chain is built from TRBV6-6 and TRBJ1-1; no reliable D call. The V end lost 7 bases, the J end lost 4 bases, and 19 bases lay between the germline ends. This CDR3 region has 15 residues. CDR1 is MNHNY, CDR2 SVGAGI, per germline (reference sequence). CDR3 region: CASNPGFLQRTEAFF. For the CDR3, the DNA is TGTGCCAGCAACCCCGGGTTTCTCCAGCGCACTGAAGCTTTCTTT.

This clonotype was detected many times. This chain connects TRBV29-1 to TRBJ2-1; 7 bases agree with TRBD2. J lost 10 bases, V lost 3 bases, and 18 bases had no gene match. CDR3 size: 16 residues. Germline lookup yields CDR1 SQVTM and CDR2 ANQGSEA. The CDR3 DNA reads TGCAGCGTTGACGACTCCCTCAGCGGGATCGACGGGGAGCAGTTCTTC. It translates to CSVDDSLSGIDGEQFF.

At least ten counts were recorded for this clonotype. V and J are TRBV13 and TRBJ1-1; D gene ambiguous. The CDR3 sequence is 16 residues long. V lost 0 bases to trimming and J lost 1 base, with 12 bases between them. CDR1 and CDR2 (germline): PRHDT, FYEKMQ (reference sequence). Here the CDR3 reads CASSLGRGSSNTEAFF. The CDR3 nucleotides read TGTGCCAGCAGCTTAGGCCGTGGCAGTTCGAACACTGAAGCTTTCTTT. Complete variable domain (other parts from reference TRBV13 and TRBJ1-1): AAGVIQSPRHLIKEKRETATLKCYPIPRHDTVYWYQQGPGQDPQFLISFYEKMQSDKGSIPDRFSAQQFSDYHSELNMSSLELGDSALYFCASSLGRGSSNTEAFFGQGTRLTVV.

This chain links TRBV7-9 with TRBJ1-4; 11 bases are a match to TRBD1. Germline V lookup: CDR1 SEHNR, CDR2 FQNEAQ (reference sequence). The CDR3 runs 16 residues. With V trimmed by 4 bases and J by 8 bases, 9 bases remained unmatched. The CDR3 region is CASSSPAGQGGEKLFF. CDR3 bases: TGTGCCAGCAGCTCCCCCGCGGGACAGGGGGGAGAAAAACTGTTTTTT.

Comment on this clonotype: A clone one base away is much larger, so this may be a read error. This chain connects TRBV7-2 to TRBJ2-5; tentative D call: TRBD1 (5 bases). Germline CDR1 SGHTA, CDR2 FQGNSA. The length of the CDR3 is 15 residues. The CDR3: CASSLGAGRQGTQYF. CDR3 coding DNA: TGTGCCAGCAGCTTAGGGGCAGGGCGGCAAGGGACCCAGTACTTC.

This clonotype showed up many times. The CDR3 region is CSVNPGPGNIQYF. CDR3 coding DNA: TGCAGTGTAAATCCGGGGCCAGGGAACATTCAGTACTTC. The chain couples TRBV20-1 to TRBJ2-4; D may be TRBD1 or TRBD2 (5 bases each). Trimming pared 7 bases from V and 7 bases from J, leaving 17 bases between. This CDR3 has 13 residues. Germline V gene data show CDR1 as DFQATT and CDR2 as SNEGSKA (reference sequence).

This clonotype was seen many times. The chain uses TRBV5-6 and TRBJ1-4, with D possibly being TRBD1 (6 bases). The germline V and J ends were trimmed by 0 bases and 8 bases, with 14 bases remaining between them. There are 15 residues in the CDR3. Germline assignment: CDR1 SGHDT and CDR2 YYEEEE. Here the CDR3 DNA reads TGTGCCAGCAGCTTGGACAGGGTTTGGGAAGAAAAACTGTTTTTT. It is translated as CASSLDRVWEEKLFF.

To note about this clonotype: One end of the junction varies from germline; a read error may be responsible. The chain couples TRBV7-9 to TRBJ1-1; D is unclear. Germline V gene lookup returns CDR1 SEHNR and CDR2 FQNEAQ (reference sequence). The length of the CDR3 is 12 residues. CDR3 nucleotide sequence: TGTGCCAGCAGCTTAGGTACCACTGAAGCTCTCTTT. Translating it yields CASSLGTTEALF.

The sample holds a few counts of this clonotype. This chain links TRBV15 with TRBJ2-4; 10 nucleotides line up with TRBD1. The junction had 8 bases not matched to a gene; V was cut back by 0 bases and J by 6 bases. This CDR3 has 17 amino acids. Germline V lookup: CDR1 LNHNV, CDR2 YYDKDF (reference sequence). CDR3 nucleotides: TGTGCCACCAGCAGAGATTTGGGACAGGGGATGGGAAACATTCAGTACTTC. It encodes CATSRDLGQGMGNIQYF.

This clonotype has ten or more counts. The rearrangement links TRBV29-1 to TRBJ2-7, with 7 bases that match TRBD1. CDR3 size: 16 residues. Trimming at V came to 3 bases and at J to 2 bases, leaving 13 bases not matched to a gene. Germline assignment: CDR1 SQVTM and CDR2 ANQGSEA. The CDR3 nucleotides are TGCAGCGTTGAGGTGCGGACAGGAGACTCACCCTACGAGCAGTACTTC. It is translated as CSVEVRTGDSPYEQYF.

This clonotype occurred many times. The V and J genes are TRBV28 and TRBJ2-7; possible D gene TRBD1, 6 bases. The V gene lost 3 bases and the J gene lost 5 bases, with 11 bases spanning the gap. The CDR3 runs to 13 residues. Germline V CDR1 and CDR2: MDHEN, SYDVKM. CDR3 DNA sequence: TGTGCCAGCAGTTTCCACAGGGTTGACGAGCAGTACTTC. Translating it yields CASSFHRVDEQYF.

This clonotype has at least ten counts. The chain joins TRBV6-2 or TRBV6-3 to TRBJ2-3, with 9 bases matching TRBD1. CDR1 and CDR2 (germline): MNHEY, SVGEGT. The CDR3 covers 15 residues. V trimming: 4 bases; J trimming: 0 bases; junction bases outside the gene matches: 2. DNA of the CDR3: TGTGCCAGCAGTTGGACAGGGGATAGCACAGATACGCAGTATTTT. Protein product: CASSWTGDSTDTQYF.

The chain employs TRBV7-9 and TRBJ1-1; the match to TRBD1 covers 7 bases. The CDR3 covers 15 residues. The germline V gene has CDR1 SEHNR and CDR2 FQNEAQ (reference sequence). V dropped 6 bases and J dropped 0; count of bases not matched to a gene: 7. CDR3 DNA sequence: TGTGCCAGCAGGGCGAACAGGGGCGTGAACACTGAAGCTTTCTTT. The encoded protein is CASRANRGVNTEAFF.

The chain uses TRBV2 and TRBJ1-2, with D possibly matching TRBD1 (5 bases). The CDR3 sequence is 13 residues long. V lost 5 bases and J lost 2, with 9 bases in between. Per the germline V gene, CDR1 is SNHLY and CDR2 is FYNNEI. CDR3 DNA sequence: TGTGCCAGCAGTTCTACAGGAAACTATGGCTACACCTTC. Translating it yields CASSSTGNYGYTF.

The chain uses TRBV6-1 and TRBJ2-2, with TRBD2 matching over 13 bases. V trimming: 5 bases; J trimming: 4 bases; junction bases outside the gene matches: 7. The germline V gene has CDR1 MNHNS and CDR2 SASEGT. The CDR3 spans 17 residues. CDR3 amino acids: CASSITSGRAVTGELFF. CDR3 sequence (DNA): TGTGCCAGCAGTATCACTAGCGGGAGGGCCGTCACCGGGGAGCTGTTTTTT.

In this sample, this clonotype turned up many times. The V call is TRBV20-1, the J call TRBJ2-7; TRBD2 agrees at 7 bases. This CDR3 is built from 14 residues. V gave up 0 bases and J gave up 4 bases; unmatched junction bases: 6. The germline V gene encodes CDR1 DFQATT and CDR2 SNEGSKA (reference sequence). The CDR3 spells CSARDAGESYEQYF. The CDR3 DNA reads TGCAGTGCTAGAGACGCGGGAGAGTCTTACGAGCAGTACTTC.

The chain uses TRBV7-2 and TRBJ2-2; D is unclear. From germline, CDR1 is SGHTA and CDR2 FQGNSA. With 1 base removed from V and 6 bases from J, the gap between germline ends came to 6 bases. The CDR3 spans 13 residues. DNA of the CDR3: TGTGCCAGCAGCTTAGTTCTGTCCGGGGAGCTGTTTTTT. Residues: CASSLVLSGELFF.

This clonotype occurred many times. The genes are TRBV5-1 and TRBJ2-3; D ambiguous. Germline loops: CDR1 SGHRS, CDR2 YFSETQ. The V end lost 0 bases, the J end lost 2 bases, and 7 bases lay between the germline ends. The CDR3 has 14 residues. The CDR3 loop is CASSLVSNTDTQYF. CDR3 nucleotide sequence: TGCGCCAGCAGCTTGGTGTCAAACACAGATACGCAGTATTTT.

This clonotype occurred many times. The gene calls are TRBV7-9 and TRBJ1-1, with TRBD1 matching 7 bases. This CDR3 has 15 residues. Germline CDR1 and CDR2: SEHNR and FQNEAQ (reference sequence). V was clipped by 1 base and J by 2 bases; unmatched bases: 4. Written as DNA, the CDR3 is TGTGCCAGCAGCTTAGGACAGGGAAGCAACACTGAAGCTTTCTTT. Residues: CASSLGQGSNTEAFF.

Ten or more counts support this clonotype. This chain connects TRBV15 to TRBJ2-3; 11 bases are a match to TRBD2. The CDR3 has 17 amino acids. The germline V gene has CDR1 LNHNV and CDR2 YYDKDF (reference sequence). J gave up 2 bases and V 5 bases, and 9 bases lay outside the gene matches. CDR3 sequence reads: CATSSLGLAEYTDTQYF. CDR3 nucleotide sequence: TGTGCCACCAGCTCACTGGGACTAGCGGAATACACAGATACGCAGTATTTT.

A few counts support this clonotype. This chain links TRBV27 with TRBJ1-1; D perhaps matches TRBD1 (6 bases). The CDR3 length is 16 residues. CDR1 and CDR2 (germline): MNHEY, SMNVEV (reference sequence). V was clipped by 5 bases and J by 3 bases, with 19 bases between them. In nucleotides, the CDR3 is TGTGCCAGCAGTCTCGTAACCGGGACAACTTACACTGAAGCTTTCTTT. This sequence encodes CASSLVTGTTYTEAFF.

The chain is built from TRBV20-1 and TRBJ2-7; 11 bases map to TRBD2. The junction had 7 bases not matched to a gene; V was cut back by 0 bases and J by 3 bases. The CDR3 consists of 16 residues. In germline, CDR1 is DFQATT, CDR2 SNEGSKA (reference sequence). The CDR3 nucleotides are TGCAGTGCTAGAGATCGATTAGCGGGAGGGGTCTACGAGCAGTACTTC. It yields the protein CSARDRLAGGVYEQYF.

As regards this clonotype: Compared with germline, one end of the junction differs, possibly owing to a read error. The genes are TRBV5-1 and TRBJ2-1, with D tentatively TRBD2 (6 bases). CDR1 and CDR2 (germline): SGHRS, YFSETQ. This CDR3 has 16 residues. As DNA, the CDR3 is TGCGCCAGCAGCTTGCGAAGTCGGCGGGGAGTCGATGAGCGGTTCTTC. Translated: CASSLRSRRGVDERFF.

On this clonotype: A much larger clone lies a single base off, so this may be a read error. The chain recombines TRBV4-1 with TRBJ2-1; 7 positions agree with TRBD2. CDR1 MGHRA and CDR2 YSYEKL come from the germline V gene. CDR3 size: 15 residues. The CDR3 DNA reads as TGCGCCAGCAGCCAAGAGGGCAGGGACTACAATGAGCAGCTCTTC. Translated: CASSQEGRDYNEQLF.

This chain links TRBV6-5 with TRBJ2-2; TRBD1 agrees at 11 bases. The length of the CDR3 is 17 residues. Germline V gene lookup returns CDR1 MNHEY and CDR2 SVGAGI. Trimming removed 2 bases from V and 7 bases from J; junction bases left unmatched: 9. The CDR3 DNA is TGTGCCAGCAGTTACCTGGACAGGGGGCCATTTGTCGGGGAGCTGTTTTTT. It yields the protein CASSYLDRGPFVGELFF.

Regarding this clonotype: A much larger clone sits a single nucleotide away, making a read error possible. The chain couples TRBV9 to TRBJ2-3; D is possibly TRBD2 (5 bases). Germline V gene lookup returns CDR1 SGDLS and CDR2 YYNGEE. The CDR3 totals 17 residues. V shed 0 bases and J shed 3 bases, with 17 bases lying between them. The DNA for the CDR3 is TGTGCCAGCAGCGTAGTTTACGAGGGAGTAGCGACAGATACGCAGTATTTT. Translating it yields CASSVVYEGVATDTQYF.

Only a few counts were recorded for this clonotype. The chain employs TRBV12-3 or TRBV12-4 and TRBJ2-3; D uncertain. The CDR3 spans 16 residues. The germline V and J ends were trimmed by 7 bases and 2 bases, with 19 bases remaining between them. CDR3 residues: CASKTRLNFYTDTQYF. CDR3 DNA sequence: TGTGCCAGCAAGACTCGACTGAATTTTTACACAGATACGCAGTATTTT.

This clonotype was seen many times. This chain uses TRBV7-9 with TRBJ2-3; tentative D call: TRBD1 (6 bases). This CDR3 region has 17 residues. In germline, CDR1 is SEHNR, CDR2 FQNEAQ (reference sequence). Trimming left V 5 bases short and J 2 bases short, with 20 bases between. The CDR3 bases are TGTGCCAGCAGCCCGCCTCTACAGGGAATAGTCACAGATACGCAGTATTTT. Encoded protein: CASSPPLQGIVTDTQYF. The full variable domain, its missing parts supplied by reference TRBV7-9 and TRBJ2-3, is DTGVSQNPRHKITKRGQNVTFRCDPISEHNRLYWYRQTLGQGPEFLTYFQNEAQLEKSRLLSDRFSAERPKGSFSTLEIQRTEQGDSAMYLCASSPPLQGIVTDTQYFGPGTRLTVL.

This clonotype was seen at least ten times. The chain employs TRBV14 and TRBJ2-5, with D unclear. CDR3 length: 13 residues. Trimming stripped 3 bases from V and 5 bases from J, with 10 bases between. The germline V gene encodes CDR1 SGHDN and CDR2 FVKESK. The CDR3 nucleotides are TGTGCCAGCAGCCACCATAATAAGGAGACCCAGTACTTC. Protein product: CASSHHNKETQYF.

As concerns this clonotype: This may come from a read error, since a much larger clone is one base off. This chain uses TRBV11-2 with TRBJ2-1; either TRBD1 or TRBD2 may supply D (5 bases each). The CDR3 covers 11 residues. Germline V gene sequence: CDR1 SGHAT, CDR2 FQNNGV. CDR3 loop: CAGSFGTEQFF. The CDR3 DNA reads as TGTGCCGGCAGCTTCGGGACTGAGCAGTTCTTC. Filled out from reference TRBV11-2 and TRBJ2-1, the complete variable domain reads EAGVAQSPRYKIIEKRQSVAFWCNPISGHATLYWYQQILGQGPKLLIQFQNNGVVDDSQLPKDRFSAERLKGVDSTLKIQPAKLEDSAVYLCAGSFGTEQFFGPGTRLTVL.

In the case of this clonotype: This could be a read error, since a much larger clone is one nucleotide away. This sequence joins TRBV9 and TRBJ2-5; 8 positions agree with TRBD2. The CDR3 is 17 residues long. Germline CDR1 is SGDLS and CDR2 is YYNGEE. CDR3 nucleotide sequence: TGTGCCAGCAGCGATCCCTCCCAGACTAGCGATCAAGGGACCCAGTACTTC. It specifies CASSDPSQTSDQGTQYF.